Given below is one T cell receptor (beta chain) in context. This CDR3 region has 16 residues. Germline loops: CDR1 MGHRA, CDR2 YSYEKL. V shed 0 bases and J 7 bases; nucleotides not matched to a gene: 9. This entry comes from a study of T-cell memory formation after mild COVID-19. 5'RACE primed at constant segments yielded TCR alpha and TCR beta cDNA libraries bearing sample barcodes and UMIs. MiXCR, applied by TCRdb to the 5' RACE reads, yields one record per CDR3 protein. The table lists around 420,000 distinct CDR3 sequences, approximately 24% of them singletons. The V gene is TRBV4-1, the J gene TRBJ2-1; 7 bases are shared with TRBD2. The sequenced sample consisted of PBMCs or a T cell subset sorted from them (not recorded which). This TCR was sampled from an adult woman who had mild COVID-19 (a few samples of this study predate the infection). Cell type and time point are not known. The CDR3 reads CASSQDFVPGRNEQFF. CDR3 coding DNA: TGCGCCAGCAGCCAAGATTTCGTCCCCGGGAGGAATGAGCAGTTCTTC.